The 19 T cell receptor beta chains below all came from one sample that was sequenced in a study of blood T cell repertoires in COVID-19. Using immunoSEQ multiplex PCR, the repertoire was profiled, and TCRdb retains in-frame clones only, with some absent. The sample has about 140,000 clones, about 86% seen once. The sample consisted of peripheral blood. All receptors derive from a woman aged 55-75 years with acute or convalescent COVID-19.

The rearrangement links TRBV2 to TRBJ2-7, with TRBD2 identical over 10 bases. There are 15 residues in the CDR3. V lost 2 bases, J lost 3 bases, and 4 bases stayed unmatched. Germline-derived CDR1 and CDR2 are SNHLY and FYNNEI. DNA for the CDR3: TGTGCCAGCAGTGAAATGGCTAGCGGGAGCTACGAGCAGTACTTC. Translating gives CASSEMASGSYEQYF.

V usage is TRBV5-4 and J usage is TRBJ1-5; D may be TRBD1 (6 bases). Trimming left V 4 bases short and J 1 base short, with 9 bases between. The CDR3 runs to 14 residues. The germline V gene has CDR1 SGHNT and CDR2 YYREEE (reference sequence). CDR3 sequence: CASSAQGSNQPQHF. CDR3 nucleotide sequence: TGTGCCAGCAGCGCACAGGGAAGCAATCAGCCCCAGCATTTT.

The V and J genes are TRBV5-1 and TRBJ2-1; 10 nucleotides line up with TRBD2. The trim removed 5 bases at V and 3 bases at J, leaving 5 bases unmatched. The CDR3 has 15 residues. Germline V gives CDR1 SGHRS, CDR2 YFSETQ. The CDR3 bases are TGCGCCAGCAGTCAAGGACTAGCGGACTACAATGAGCAGTTCTTC. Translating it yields CASSQGLADYNEQFF.

CDR3 DNA: TGTGCCAGCAGCCGCGGGACAGCCAATTCACCCCTCCACTTT. It translates to CASSRGTANSPLHF. This chain uses TRBV3-1 (or the pseudogene TRBV3-2) with TRBJ1-6, with 7 bases matching TRBD1. The V segment lost 4 bases and the J segment 7 bases; nucleotides outside the gene matches: 4. The CDR3 runs to 14 residues. Looked up from germline, CDR1 is LGHDT and CDR2 is YNNKEL (reference sequence).

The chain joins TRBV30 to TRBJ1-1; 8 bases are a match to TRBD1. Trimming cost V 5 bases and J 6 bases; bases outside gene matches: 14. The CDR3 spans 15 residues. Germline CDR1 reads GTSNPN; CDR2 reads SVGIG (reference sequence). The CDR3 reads CAWGTLGQGKSEAFF. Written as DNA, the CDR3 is TGTGCCTGGGGGACGCTCGGACAGGGTAAATCTGAAGCTTTCTTT.

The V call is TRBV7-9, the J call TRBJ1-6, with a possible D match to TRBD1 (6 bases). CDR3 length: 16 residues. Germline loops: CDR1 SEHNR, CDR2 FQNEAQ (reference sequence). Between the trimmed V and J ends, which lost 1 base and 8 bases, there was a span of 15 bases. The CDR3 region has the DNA TGTGCCAGCAGCTTAGTGGGACAACGTGATGATTCACCCCTCCACTTT. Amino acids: CASSLVGQRDDSPLHF.

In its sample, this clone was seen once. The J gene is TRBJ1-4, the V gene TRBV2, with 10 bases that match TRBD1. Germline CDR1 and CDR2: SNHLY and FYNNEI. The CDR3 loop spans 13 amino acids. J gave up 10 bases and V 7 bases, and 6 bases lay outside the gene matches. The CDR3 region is CASTGQGLGKLFF. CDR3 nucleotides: TGTGCCAGCACGGGACAGGGGTTGGGAAAACTGTTTTTT.

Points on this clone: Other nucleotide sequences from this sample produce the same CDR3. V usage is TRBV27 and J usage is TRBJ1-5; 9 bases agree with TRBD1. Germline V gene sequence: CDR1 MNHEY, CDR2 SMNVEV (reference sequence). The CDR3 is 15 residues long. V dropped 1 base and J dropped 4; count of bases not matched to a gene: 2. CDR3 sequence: CASSLLGTGNQPQHF. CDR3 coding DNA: TGTGCCAGCAGTTTATTGGGGACAGGGAATCAGCCCCAGCATTTT.

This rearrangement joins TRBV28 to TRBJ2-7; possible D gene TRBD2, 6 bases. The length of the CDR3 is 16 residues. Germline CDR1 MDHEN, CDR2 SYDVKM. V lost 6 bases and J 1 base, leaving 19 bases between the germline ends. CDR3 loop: CASSSPRTTASYEQYF. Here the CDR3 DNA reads TGTGCCAGCAGCTCCCCAAGGACTACCGCTTCCTACGAGCAGTACTTC. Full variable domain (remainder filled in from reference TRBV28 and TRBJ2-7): DVKVTQSSRYLVKRTGEKVFLECVQDMDHENMFWYRQDPGLGLRLIYFSYDVKMKEKGDIPEGYSVSREKKERFSLILESASTNQTSMYLCASSSPRTTASYEQYFGPGTRLTVT.

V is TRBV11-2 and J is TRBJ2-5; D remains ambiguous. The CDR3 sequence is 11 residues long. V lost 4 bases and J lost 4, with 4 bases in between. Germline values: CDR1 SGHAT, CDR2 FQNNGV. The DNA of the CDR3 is TGTGCCAGCAGCTCGGGAGAGACCCAGTACTTC. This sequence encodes CASSSGETQYF.

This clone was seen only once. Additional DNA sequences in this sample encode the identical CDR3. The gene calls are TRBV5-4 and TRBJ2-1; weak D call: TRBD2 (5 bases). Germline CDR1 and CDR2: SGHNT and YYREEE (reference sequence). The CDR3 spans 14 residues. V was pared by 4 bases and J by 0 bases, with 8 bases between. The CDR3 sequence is CASSALGSYNEQFF. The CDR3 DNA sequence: TGTGCCAGCAGCGCACTAGGCTCCTACAATGAGCAGTTCTTC. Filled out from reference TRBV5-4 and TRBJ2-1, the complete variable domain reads ETGVTQSPTHLIKTRGQQVTLRCSSQSGHNTVSWYQQALGQGPQFIFQYYREEENGRGNFPPRFSGLQFPNYSSELNVNALELDDSALYLCASSALGSYNEQFFGPGTRLTVL.

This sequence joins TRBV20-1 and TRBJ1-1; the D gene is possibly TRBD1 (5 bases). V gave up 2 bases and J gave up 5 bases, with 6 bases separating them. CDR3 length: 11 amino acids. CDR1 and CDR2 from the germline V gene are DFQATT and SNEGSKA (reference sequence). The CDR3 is CSARRQTEAFF. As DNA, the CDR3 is TGCAGTGCTAGAAGACAGACTGAAGCTTTCTTT.

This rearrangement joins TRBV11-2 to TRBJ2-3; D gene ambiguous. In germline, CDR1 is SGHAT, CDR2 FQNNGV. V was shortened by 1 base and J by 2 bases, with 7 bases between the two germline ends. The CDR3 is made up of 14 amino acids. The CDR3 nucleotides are TGTGCCAGCAGCTTAGCTCTCTCCACAGATACGCAGTATTTT. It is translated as CASSLALSTDTQYF.

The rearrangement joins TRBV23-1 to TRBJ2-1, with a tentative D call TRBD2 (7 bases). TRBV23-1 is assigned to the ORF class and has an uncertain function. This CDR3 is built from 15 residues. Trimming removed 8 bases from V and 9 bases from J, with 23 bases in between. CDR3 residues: CASRSSTGRAFEQFF. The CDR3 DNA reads TGCGCCAGCCGCTCGTCTACAGGGAGGGCGTTTGAGCAGTTCTTC.

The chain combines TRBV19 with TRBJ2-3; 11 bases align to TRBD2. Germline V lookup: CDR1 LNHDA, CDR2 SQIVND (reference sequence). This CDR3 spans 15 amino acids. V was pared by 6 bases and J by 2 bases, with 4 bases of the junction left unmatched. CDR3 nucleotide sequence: TGTGCCAGTAGCCGACTAGCGGGGAACACAGATACGCAGTATTTT. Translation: CASSRLAGNTDTQYF.

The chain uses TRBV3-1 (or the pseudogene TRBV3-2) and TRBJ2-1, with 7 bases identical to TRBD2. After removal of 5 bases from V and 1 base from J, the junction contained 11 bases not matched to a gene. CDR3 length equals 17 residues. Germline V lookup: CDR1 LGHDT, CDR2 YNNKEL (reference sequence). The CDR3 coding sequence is TGTGCCAGCAGCTCTTCCCCGGCGGGAGTGTCCTACAATGAGCAGTTCTTC. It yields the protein CASSSSPAGVSYNEQFF.

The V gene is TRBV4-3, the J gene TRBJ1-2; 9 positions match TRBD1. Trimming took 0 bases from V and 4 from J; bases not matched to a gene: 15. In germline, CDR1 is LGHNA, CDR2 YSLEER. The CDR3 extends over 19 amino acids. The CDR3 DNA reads TGCGCCAGCAGCCAAGATGGGGGGAGCGGGACAGGGCTCGGCTATGGCTACACCTTC. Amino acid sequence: CASSQDGGSGTGLGYGYTF.

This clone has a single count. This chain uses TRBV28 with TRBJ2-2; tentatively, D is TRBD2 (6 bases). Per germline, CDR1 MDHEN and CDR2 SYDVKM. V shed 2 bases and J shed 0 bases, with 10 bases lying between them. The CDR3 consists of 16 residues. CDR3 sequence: CASSLGGTSNTGELFF. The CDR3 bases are TGTGCCAGCAGTTTAGGCGGGACCTCGAACACCGGGGAGCTGTTTTTT.

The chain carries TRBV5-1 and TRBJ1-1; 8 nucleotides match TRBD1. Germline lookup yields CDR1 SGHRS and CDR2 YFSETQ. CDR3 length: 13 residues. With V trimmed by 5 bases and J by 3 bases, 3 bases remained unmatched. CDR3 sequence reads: CASRPDRDTEAFF. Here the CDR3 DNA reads TGCGCCAGCAGGCCGGACAGGGACACTGAAGCTTTCTTT.